These T cell receptor beta chains were read from a single sample in a study of CD8+ T cells in alopecia areata. The table came from immunoSEQ multiplex PCR; TCRdb's copy has only in-frame clones and leaves some out. The profile covers a few hundred thousand clones, with 45% to 70% appearing a single time and around 5.1% taken by the ten largest. Sequencing input: CD8+ T cells sorted from blood. These receptors came from a human donor in good health. Each CDR3 is given with its conserved first and last residue. Each record gives: clone size, V gene, D gene, J gene, CDR3 DNA, CDR3 protein. D genes are given only for firm matches. Clone size is stated in some rows and not others, as once, few, many or a class when expanded.

NA,TRBV29-1,NA,TRBJ2-7,TGCAGCGTTGTCTGGGGGAACAGGGTTTACGAGCAGTACTTC,CSVVWGNRVYEQYF
few,TRBV7-9,NA,TRBJ2-5,TGTGCCAGCAGCTTAGCGCCACGGCTCCAAGAGACCCAGTACTTC,CASSLAPRLQETQYF
NA,TRBV13,NA,TRBJ1-6,TGTGCCAGCAGTCCCCGAGGGGCTTATAATTCACCCCTCCACTTT,CASSPRGAYNSPLHF
once,TRBV27,NA,TRBJ2-3,TGTGCCAGCAGTTTAGGATGGGATTTGAGCACAGATACGCAGTATTTT,CASSLGWDLSTDTQYF
few,TRBV23-1,TRBD1,TRBJ1-2,TGCGCCAGCAGTCGACGGACAGGGAAAAAAGATGGCTACACCTTC,CASSRRTGKKDGYTF
NA,TRBV4-1,NA,TRBJ1-4,TGCGCCAGCAGCCAAGGGCCGAGTGAAAAACTGTTTTTT,CASSQGPSEKLFF
few,TRBV4-1,NA,TRBJ1-2,TGCGCCAGCAGCCAAGGTGGAGGGGATGGCTACACCTTC,CASSQGGGDGYTF
NA,TRBV6-5,NA,TRBJ1-1,TGTGCCAGCAGTTACGGGCATGACACTGAAGCTTTCTTT,CASSYGHDTEAFF
NA,TRBV5-6,NA,TRBJ1-2,TGTGCCAGCAGCTTGGGACAGGTCTATGGCTACGCCTTC,CASSLGQVYGYAF
NA,TRBV7-3,NA,TRBJ1-1,TGTGCCAGCAGCTTACTAGGGCGGAACACTGAAGCTTTCTTT,CASSLLGRNTEAFF
NA,TRBV11-2,NA,TRBJ1-2,TGTGCCAGCAGCCCCAGCGGCGCCTCTCGCTATGGCTACACCTTC,CASSPSGASRYGYTF
NA,TRBV7-9,TRBD2,TRBJ2-3,TGTGCCAGCAGCTTAGCCCTACGGAGCGGGGGCGCAGATACGCAGTATTTT,CASSLALRSGGADTQYF
few,TRBV7-9,TRBD1,TRBJ2-1,TGTGCCAGCAGCGCCGTACAGGGGTACAATGAGCAGTTCTTC,CASSAVQGYNEQFF
NA,TRBV15,NA,TRBJ2-3,TGTGCCATCCTTGGCGGAAGCACAGATACGCAGTATTTT,CAILGGSTDTQYF
NA,TRBV5-1,TRBD1,TRBJ2-7,TGCGCCAGCAGCTTGGAGGGACAGGGGGTGAACGAGCAGTACTTC,CASSLEGQGVNEQYF
NA,TRBV4-1,NA,TRBJ1-1,TGCGCCAGCAGCCTGCCCCACATGAACACTGAAGCTTTCTTT,CASSLPHMNTEAFF
NA,TRBV5-1,NA,TRBJ2-7,TGCGCCAGCAGGGCCGACAGTGACCCCTACGAGCAGTACTTC,CASRADSDPYEQYF
medium-sized,TRBV5-8,NA,TRBJ1-2,TGTGCCAGCAGCTTAGGTCGGCTTCGTGATGGCTACACCTTC,CASSLGRLRDGYTF
once,TRBV15,NA,TRBJ1-2,TGTGCCACCAGCAGAGATCGTGGACGCTATGGCTACACCTTC,CATSRDRGRYGYTF